The subject of this entry is one T cell receptor (beta chain). Its antigen is currently unknown. This entry belongs to a study of OX40 agonist ivuxolimab in advanced cancers. Turning to the study itself: The dose-escalation group included hepatocellular carcinoma, melanoma, renal cell carcinoma and head and neck cancer. Points from the study as a whole: People who partly responded at 0.1-3.0 mg/kg had some of the least clonal expansion seen.

The CDR3 length is 16 residues. V was trimmed by 4 bases and J by 0 bases, leaving 14 bases between them. Germline CDR1 reads SGHKS; CDR2 reads YYEKEE (reference sequence). This table comes from immunoSEQ multiplex PCR, and its TCRdb copy is limited to in-frame clones, with some not included. The sample holds approximately 40,000 clones, around nine tenths seen once. The specimen comprised CD4+ or CD8+ T cells sorted from blood, sampled in a trial of the OX40 agonist ivuxolimab. This chain connects TRBV5-5 to TRBJ2-4, with D possibly being TRBD1 (6 bases). The source of this sequence is an adult with an advanced solid tumor such as melanoma, head and neck, liver or kidney cancer. The CDR3 region is CASSEGTTLAKNIQYF. CDR3 in DNA: TGTGCCAGCAGCGAGGGGACAACCCTAGCCAAAAACATTCAGTACTTC.